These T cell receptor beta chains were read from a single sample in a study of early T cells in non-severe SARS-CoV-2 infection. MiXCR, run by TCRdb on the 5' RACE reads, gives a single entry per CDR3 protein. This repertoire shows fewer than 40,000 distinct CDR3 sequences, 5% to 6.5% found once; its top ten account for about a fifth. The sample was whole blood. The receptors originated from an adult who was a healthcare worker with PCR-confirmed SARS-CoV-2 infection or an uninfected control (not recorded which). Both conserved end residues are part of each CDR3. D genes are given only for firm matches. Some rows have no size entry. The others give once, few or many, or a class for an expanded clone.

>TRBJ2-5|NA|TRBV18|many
CASSPTEQETQYF
TGTGCCAGCTCGCCGACAGAACAAGAGACCCAGTACTTC
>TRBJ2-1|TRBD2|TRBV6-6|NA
CASSYPRSGAGNEQFF
TGTGCCAGCAGTTACCCCCGGAGCGGGGCCGGCAATGAGCAGTTCTTC
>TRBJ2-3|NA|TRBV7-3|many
CASIRRGISTDTQYF
TGTGCCAGCATCCGACGGGGAATAAGCACAGATACGCAGTATTTT
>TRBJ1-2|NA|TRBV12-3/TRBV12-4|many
CASSSQGSYGYTF
TGTGCCAGCAGCTCTCAGGGATCCTATGGCTACACCTTC
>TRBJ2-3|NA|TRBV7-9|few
CASSLERAGSTQYF
TGTGCCAGCAGCTTAGAAAGGGCCGGGAGTACGCAGTATTTT
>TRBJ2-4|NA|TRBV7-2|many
CASSLTGVAKNIQYF
TGTGCCAGCAGCTTAACGGGGGTAGCCAAAAACATTCAGTACTTC
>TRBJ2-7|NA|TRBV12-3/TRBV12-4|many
CASRDSTRSSYEQYF
TGTGCCAGCAGAGACTCGACCAGGAGCTCCTACGAGCAGTACTTC
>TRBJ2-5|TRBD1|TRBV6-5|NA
CASSPVNRGETQYF
TGTGCCAGCAGTCCCGTTAACAGGGGGGAGACCCAGTACTTC
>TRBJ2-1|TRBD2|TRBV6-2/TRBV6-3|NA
CASSYVGGRPYNEQFF
TGTGCCAGCAGTTACGTCGGCGGGAGACCCTACAATGAGCAGTTCTTC
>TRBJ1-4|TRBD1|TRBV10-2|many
CASRGTGWNEKLFF
TGCGCCAGCAGGGGGACAGGGTGGAATGAAAAACTGTTTTTT
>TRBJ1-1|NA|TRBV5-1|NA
CASNPDFDTEAFF
TGCGCCAGTAACCCAGATTTTGATACTGAAGCTTTCTTT
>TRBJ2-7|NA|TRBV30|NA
CAWKEQQGAYEQYF
TGTGCCTGGAAAGAACAACAGGGAGCCTACGAGCAGTACTTC
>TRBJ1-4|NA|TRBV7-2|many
CASSFSINEKLFF
TGTGCCAGCAGCTTTAGCATTAATGAAAAACTGTTTTTT
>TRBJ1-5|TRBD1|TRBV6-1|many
CASRIAGGGTQPQHF
TGTGCCAGCAGGATAGCGGGAGGGGGCACTCAGCCCCAGCATTTT
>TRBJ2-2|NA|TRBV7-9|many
CASSFNTGELFF
TGTGCCAGCAGCTTTAACACCGGGGAGCTGTTTTTT
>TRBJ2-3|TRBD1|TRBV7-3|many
CASSRTRDRGTDTQYF
TGTGCCAGCAGCCGTACCCGGGACAGGGGTACAGATACGCAGTATTTT
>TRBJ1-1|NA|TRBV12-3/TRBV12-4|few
CASTPTGDYAEAFF
TGTGCCAGCACCCCGACAGGCGACTATGCTGAAGCTTTCTTT
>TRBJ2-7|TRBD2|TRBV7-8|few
CASSFRPGTSWEQYF
TGTGCCAGCAGCTTCCGCCCAGGGACTAGCTGGGAGCAGTACTTC
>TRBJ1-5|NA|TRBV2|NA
CASSGGRIRGSNQPQHF
TGTGCCAGCAGTGGGGGACGGATCAGGGGCAGCAATCAGCCCCAGCATTTT
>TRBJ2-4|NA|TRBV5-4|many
CASSTDSQNIQYF
TGTGCCAGCAGCACGGACAGCCAAAACATTCAGTACTTC
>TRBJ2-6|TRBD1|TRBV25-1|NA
CTSRDRGAGANVLTF
TGTACCAGCAGGGACAGGGGAGCTGGGGCCAACGTCCTGACTTTC
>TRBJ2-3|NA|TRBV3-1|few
CASSQQGPDTQYF
TGTGCCAGCAGCCAACAGGGGCCAGATACGCAGTATTTT
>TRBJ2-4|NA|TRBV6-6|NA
CASSYPEGVAIQYF
TGTGCCAGCAGTTACCCCGAGGGGGTGGCCATTCAGTACTTC
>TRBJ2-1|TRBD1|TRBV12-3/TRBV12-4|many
CASSQGQYNEQFF
TGTGCCAGCAGCCAGGGACAGTACAATGAGCAGTTCTTC
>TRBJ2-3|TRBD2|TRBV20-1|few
CSAGGTMAGEADTQYF
TGCAGTGCTGGCGGGACTATGGCGGGAGAGGCAGATACGCAGTATTTT
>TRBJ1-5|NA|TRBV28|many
CASSSPAGSNQPQHF
TGTGCCAGCAGCTCCCCCGCTGGTAGCAATCAGCCCCAGCATTTT
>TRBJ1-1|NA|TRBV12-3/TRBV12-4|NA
CASSSDGPNTEAFF
TGTGCCAGCAGCTCGGACGGACCGAACACTGAAGCTTTCTTT
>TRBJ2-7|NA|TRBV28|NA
CASSLRGALYEQYF
TGTGCCAGCAGTTTAAGAGGGGCTTTATACGAGCAGTACTTC
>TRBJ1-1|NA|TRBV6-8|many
CASSYGWNTEAFF
TGTGCCAGCAGTTACGGGTGGAACACTGAAGCTTTCTTT
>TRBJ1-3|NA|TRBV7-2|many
CASSLVQGIGNTIYF
TGTGCCAGCAGCTTAGTTCAGGGAATCGGAAACACCATATATTTT
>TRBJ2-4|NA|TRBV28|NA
CASSLVVNGDQYF
TGTGCCAGCAGTTTGGTCGTCAACGGGGATCAGTACTTC
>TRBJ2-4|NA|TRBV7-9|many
CASSSSSTSNIQYF
TGTGCCAGCAGCAGTAGCTCGACTAGTAACATTCAGTACTTC
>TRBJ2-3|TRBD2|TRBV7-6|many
CASSFRGGAIDTQYF
TGTGCCAGCAGCTTCCGCGGGGGGGCCATAGATACGCAGTATTTT
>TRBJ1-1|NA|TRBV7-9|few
CASSPRQQNTEAFF
TGTGCCAGCAGCCCTAGACAGCAGAACACTGAAGCTTTCTTT
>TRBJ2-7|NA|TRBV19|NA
CASSTAGRYYEQYF
TGTGCCAGTAGTACTGCGGGGAGGTACTACGAGCAGTACTTC
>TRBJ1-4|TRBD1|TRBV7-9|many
CASSRSGGDEKLFF
TGTGCCAGCAGCCGTTCAGGGGGGGATGAAAAACTGTTTTTT
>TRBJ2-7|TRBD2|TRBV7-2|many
CASSLASASGGRTLSYEQYF
TGTGCCAGCAGCTTAGCGTCGGCTAGCGGGGGGCGAACCCTCTCCTACGAGCAGTACTTC
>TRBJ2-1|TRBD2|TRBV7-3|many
CASSPRLAPLGEQFF
TGTGCCAGCAGCCCCCGACTAGCGCCCCTGGGTGAGCAGTTCTTC
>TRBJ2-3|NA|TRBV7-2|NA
CASSLGLDTQYF
TGTGCCAGCAGCTTAGGGTTAGATACGCAGTATTTT
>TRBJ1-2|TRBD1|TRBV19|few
CASSERDRYGYTF
TGTGCCAGTAGTGAACGGGACAGATATGGCTACACCTTC
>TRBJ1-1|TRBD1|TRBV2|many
CASRRQGMNTEAFF
TGTGCCAGCAGGAGACAGGGCATGAACACTGAAGCTTTCTTT
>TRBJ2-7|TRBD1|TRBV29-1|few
CSVLQDRLPTGEQYF
TGCAGCGTTCTCCAGGACAGGCTTCCTACGGGCGAGCAGTACTTC